Each of the 19 T cell receptor beta chains below was sequenced from the same sample in a study of OX40 agonist ivuxolimab in advanced cancers. TCRdb keeps only in-frame clones here, not all; method: immunoSEQ multiplex PCR. This table has about 62,000 clones, more than 65% appearing once. Sequenced material: CD4+ or CD8+ T cells sorted from blood, taken in a trial of the OX40 agonist ivuxolimab. Source of these receptors: an adult with an advanced solid tumor such as melanoma, head and neck, liver or kidney cancer.

This chain connects TRBV14 to TRBJ2-7, with 7 bases identical to TRBD1. The germline V gene has CDR1 SGHDN and CDR2 FVKESK. CDR3 size: 15 residues. With V trimmed by 4 bases and J by 2 bases, 8 bases remained unmatched. CDR3 nucleotides: TGTGCCAGCAGCCGCAGTCGGGGACAGACCTACGAGCAGTACTTC. It translates to CASSRSRGQTYEQYF.

The CDR3 loop is CAISTGGPKGGELFF. The CDR3 DNA sequence: TGTGCCATCAGCACAGGGGGCCCCAAGGGCGGGGAGCTGTTTTTT. The chain employs TRBV10-3 and TRBJ2-2; the match to TRBD1 covers 9 bases. Germline V gene lookup returns CDR1 ENHRY and CDR2 SYGVKD. There are 15 residues in the CDR3. Losses at the gene ends were 6 bases for V and 7 bases for J; bases not matched to a gene: 9.

The chain joins TRBV19 to TRBJ1-1, with D unclear. The CDR3 contains 15 residues. CDR1 is LNHDA and CDR2 is SQIVND in the germline V gene (reference sequence). V shed 2 bases and J shed 2 bases, with 12 bases lying between them. CDR3 DNA: TGTGCCAGTAGTATAAATAGACTCCCAAACACTGAAGCTTTCTTT. Translation gives CASSINRLPNTEAFF.

The V gene is TRBV27, the J gene TRBJ2-3, with D hard to call. CDR1 and CDR2 (germline): MNHEY, SMNVEV (reference sequence). Trimming shortened V by 5 bases and J by 3 bases, and 18 bases separated the two germline ends. The CDR3 is 16 amino acids. The CDR3 is CASSPPFGPGTDTQYF. The CDR3 region has the DNA TGTGCCAGCAGTCCCCCTTTTGGGCCCGGGACAGATACGCAGTATTTT.

The rearrangement links TRBV7-8 to TRBJ2-7; 8 nucleotides align to TRBD1. CDR3 size: 16 residues. Losses at the gene ends were 5 bases for V and 3 bases for J; bases not matched to a gene: 12. Germline V gene lookup returns CDR1 SGHVS and CDR2 FQNEAQ. This chain's CDR3 is CASSPRTGRGIYEQYF. CDR3 DNA sequence: TGTGCCAGCAGCCCGAGGACAGGGAGAGGGATCTACGAGCAGTACTTC.

CDR3 protein: CASSKGQFTYEQYF. DNA of the CDR3: TGTGCCAGCAGCAAGGGACAGTTCACCTACGAGCAGTACTTC. The chain couples TRBV6-5 to TRBJ2-7; 7 positions match TRBD1. V was pared by 6 bases and J by 2 bases, with 7 bases of the junction left unmatched. The germline V gene encodes CDR1 MNHEY and CDR2 SVGAGI. This CDR3 has 14 residues.

The V and J genes are TRBV7-2 and TRBJ2-5; a possible D gene is TRBD1 (5 bases). CDR1 and CDR2 (germline): SGHTA, FQGNSA. Trimming pared 4 bases from V and 5 bases from J, leaving 11 bases between. CDR3 length: 13 residues. The CDR3 loop is CASSSRGAETQYF. CDR3 coding DNA: TGTGCCAGCAGCTCTCGTGGGGCGGAGACCCAGTACTTC.

The rearrangement uses TRBV23-1 and TRBJ2-4, with 11 bases aligning to TRBD2. TRBV23-1 is an ORF, and what it does is uncertain. This CDR3 spans 20 amino acids. With 0 bases clipped from V and 0 bases from J, the junction kept 10 bases outside the gene matches. CDR3 sequence reads: CASSQSVAGGWELAKNIQYF. The CDR3 bases are TGCGCCAGCAGTCAATCGGTAGCGGGAGGGTGGGAGTTAGCCAAAAACATTCAGTACTTC.

The chain has TRBV7-2 and TRBJ1-2; D remains unclear. Germline V CDR1 and CDR2: SGHTA, FQGNSA. V was shortened by 2 bases and J by 1 base, with 11 bases between the two germline ends. This CDR3 is built from 15 residues. The CDR3 bases are TGTGCCAGCAGCTTAACTTTCGGCGGTAACTATGGCTACACCTTC. Amino acid sequence: CASSLTFGGNYGYTF.

The chain uses TRBV28 and TRBJ1-4, with 10 bases fitting TRBD1. V lost 5 bases, J lost 3 bases, and 3 bases stayed unmatched. The CDR3 spans 15 residues. Germline loops: CDR1 MDHEN, CDR2 SYDVKM. DNA for the CDR3: TGTGCCAGCAGTCCGGGGACAGGGGCTAATGAAAAACTGTTTTTT. This encodes CASSPGTGANEKLFF.

The genes are TRBV4-3 and TRBJ2-1; D remains ambiguous. The V end was cut by 0 bases, the J end by 1 base, with 7 bases between. Germline assignment: CDR1 LGHNA and CDR2 YSLEER. This CDR3 has 15 residues. The CDR3 DNA follows: TGCGCCAGCAGCCAAGATTCGGCGTCCTACAATGAGCAGTTCTTC. It encodes CASSQDSASYNEQFF.

This chain's CDR3 is CASSRSRGGYF. CDR3 DNA: TGTGCCAGCAGCCGAAGCAGGGGGGGATATTTT. The chain has TRBV7-9 and TRBJ1-3, with TRBD1 matching 7 bases. J lost 15 bases, V lost 5 bases, and 7 bases had no gene match. The CDR3 has 11 amino acids. Per the germline V gene, CDR1 is SEHNR and CDR2 is FQNEAQ (reference sequence). The full variable domain, rest sourced from reference TRBV7-9 and TRBJ1-3, is DTGVSQNPRHKITKRGQNVTFRCDPISEHNRLYWYRQTLGQGPEFLTYFQNEAQLEKSRLLSDRFSAERPKGSFSTLEIQRTEQGDSAMYLCASSRSRGGYFGEGSWLTVV.

The rearrangement uses TRBV19 and TRBJ2-1, with 9 positions matching TRBD2. J gave up 4 bases and V 3 bases, and 10 bases lay outside the gene matches. Germline V CDR1 and CDR2: LNHDA, SQIVND (reference sequence). The CDR3 extends over 17 amino acids. CDR3 DNA sequence: TGTGCCAGTAGTATCCCATCCCGGCTAGCGGGGTACAATGAGCAGTTCTTC. This codes for CASSIPSRLAGYNEQFF.

The CDR3 DNA is TGTGCCAGCAGCTTACCGACAGGGGACTCCTTCTTT. This translates into CASSLPTGDSFF. The chain combines TRBV7-2 with TRBJ1-1; the match to TRBD1 covers 8 bases. This CDR3 is 12 amino acids long. CDR1 is SGHTA, CDR2 FQGNSA, per germline. The ends lost 2 bases at V and 14 bases at J; junction bases unmatched: 7.

Notes on this clone: At one of its ends the junction is not consistent with the germline gene, which may arise from a read error. V is TRBV7-9 and J is TRBJ2-5; 9 bases map to TRBD2. CDR1 SEHNR and CDR2 FQNEAQ come from the germline V gene (reference sequence). This CDR3 has 14 residues. CDR3 coding DNA: TGCGCCAGCAGCCAATTAGCGGGGGAAGAGACCCAGTACTTC. Its translation: CASSQLAGEETQYF.

The V and J genes are TRBV9 and TRBJ2-2; TRBD2 matches 8 bases. Trimming cost V 4 bases and J 5 bases; bases outside gene matches: 13. CDR1 SGDLS and CDR2 YYNGEE come from the germline V gene. This CDR3 has 17 residues. The CDR3 sequence: CASSPRGGQGKTGELFF. CDR3 DNA sequence: TGTGCCAGCAGCCCACGGGGGGGGCAGGGAAAAACCGGGGAGCTGTTTTTT.

The V call is TRBV30, the J call TRBJ2-7; 9 bases are a match to TRBD1. The CDR3 is 14 residues long. V trimming: 2 bases; J trimming: 3 bases; junction bases outside the gene matches: 5. The V gene's germline CDR1 is GTSNPN and CDR2 SVGIG (reference sequence). CDR3 protein: CAWSSGTGYYEQYF. The CDR3 DNA reads as TGTGCCTGGAGTTCCGGGACAGGGTACTACGAGCAGTACTTC.

This chain joins TRBV7-6 and TRBJ1-1; no firm D call. Trimming pared 2 bases from V and 1 base from J, leaving 8 bases between. CDR1 is SGHVS and CDR2 is FNYEAQ in the germline V gene. The CDR3 extends over 14 amino acids. CDR3 nucleotide sequence: TGTGCCAGCAGCTTATCAGGAACGAACACTGAAGCTTTCTTT. This codes for CASSLSGTNTEAFF.

This clone was counted only a few times. The chain recombines TRBV19 with TRBJ2-7; 8 bases line up with TRBD1. This CDR3 is built from 14 residues. Germline trimming cut 1 base from V and 5 bases from J; bases unmatched to any gene: 4. Germline values: CDR1 LNHDA, CDR2 SQIVND (reference sequence). In nucleotides, the CDR3 is TGTGCCAGTAGTATAGTTCAGGGGGCCGACGAGCAGTACTTC. As protein: CASSIVQGADEQYF.